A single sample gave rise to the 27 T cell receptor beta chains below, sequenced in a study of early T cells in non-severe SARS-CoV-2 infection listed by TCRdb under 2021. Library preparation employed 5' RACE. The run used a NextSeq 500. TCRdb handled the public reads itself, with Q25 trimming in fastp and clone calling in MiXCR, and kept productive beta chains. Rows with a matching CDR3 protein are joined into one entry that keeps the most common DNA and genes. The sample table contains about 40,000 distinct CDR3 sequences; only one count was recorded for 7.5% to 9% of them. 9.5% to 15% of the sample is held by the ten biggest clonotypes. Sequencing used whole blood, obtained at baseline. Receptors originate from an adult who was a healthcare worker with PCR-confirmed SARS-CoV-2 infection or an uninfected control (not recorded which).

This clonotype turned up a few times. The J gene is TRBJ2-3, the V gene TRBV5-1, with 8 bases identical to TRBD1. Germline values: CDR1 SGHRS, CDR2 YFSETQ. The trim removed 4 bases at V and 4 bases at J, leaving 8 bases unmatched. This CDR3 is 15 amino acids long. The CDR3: CASSPGTGPPDTQYF. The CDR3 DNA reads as TGCGCCAGCAGCCCCGGGACAGGCCCGCCAGATACGCAGTATTTT.

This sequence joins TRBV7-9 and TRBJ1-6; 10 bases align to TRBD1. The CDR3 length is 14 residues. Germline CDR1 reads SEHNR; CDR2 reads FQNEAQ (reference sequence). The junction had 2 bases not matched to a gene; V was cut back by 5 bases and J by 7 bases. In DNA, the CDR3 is TGTGCCAGCAGCGAGGGACAGGGGAATTCACCCCTCCACTTT. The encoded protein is CASSEGQGNSPLHF.

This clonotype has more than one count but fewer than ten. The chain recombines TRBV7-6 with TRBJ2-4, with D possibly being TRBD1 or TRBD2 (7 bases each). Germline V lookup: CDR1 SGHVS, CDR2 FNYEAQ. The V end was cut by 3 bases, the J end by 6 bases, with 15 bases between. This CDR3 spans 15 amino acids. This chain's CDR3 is CASSLGRGRRNIQYF. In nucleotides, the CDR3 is TGTGCCAGCAGCTTGGGGAGGGGGCGGAGAAACATTCAGTACTTC.

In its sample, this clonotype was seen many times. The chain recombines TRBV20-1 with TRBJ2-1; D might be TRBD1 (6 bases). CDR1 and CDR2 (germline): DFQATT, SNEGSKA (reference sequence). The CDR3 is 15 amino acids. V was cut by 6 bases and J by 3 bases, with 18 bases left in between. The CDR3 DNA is TGCAGTGCGTTGGAGGACAGCCCGAACTACAATGAGCAGTTCTTC. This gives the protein CSALEDSPNYNEQFF.

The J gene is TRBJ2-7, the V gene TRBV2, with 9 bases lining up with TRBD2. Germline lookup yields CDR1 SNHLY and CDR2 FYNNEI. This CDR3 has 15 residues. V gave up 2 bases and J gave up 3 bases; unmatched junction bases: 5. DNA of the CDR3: TGTGCCAGCAGTGAATTGGCGGGGGGGATCTACGAGCAGTACTTC. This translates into CASSELAGGIYEQYF.

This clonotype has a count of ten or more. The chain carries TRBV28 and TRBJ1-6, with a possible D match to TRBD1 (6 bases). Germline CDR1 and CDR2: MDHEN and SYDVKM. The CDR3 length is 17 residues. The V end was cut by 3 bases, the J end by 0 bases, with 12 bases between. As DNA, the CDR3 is TGTGCCAGCAGTTTTTCTGGACAGAGCTCCTATAATTCACCCCTCCACTTT. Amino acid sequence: CASSFSGQSSYNSPLHF.

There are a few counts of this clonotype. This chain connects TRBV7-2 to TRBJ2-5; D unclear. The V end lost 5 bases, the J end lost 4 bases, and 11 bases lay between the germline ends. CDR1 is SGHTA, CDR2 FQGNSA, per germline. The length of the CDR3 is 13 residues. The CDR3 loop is CASSPHSGETQYF. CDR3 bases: TGTGCCAGCAGCCCACACTCAGGAGAGACCCAGTACTTC.

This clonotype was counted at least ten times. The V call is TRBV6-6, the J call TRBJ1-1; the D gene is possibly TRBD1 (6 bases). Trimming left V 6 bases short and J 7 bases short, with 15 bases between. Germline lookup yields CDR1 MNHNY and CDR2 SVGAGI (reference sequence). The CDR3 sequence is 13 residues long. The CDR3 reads CASRHTGQSEAFF. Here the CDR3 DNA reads TGTGCCAGCAGACATACAGGGCAGAGTGAAGCTTTCTTT.

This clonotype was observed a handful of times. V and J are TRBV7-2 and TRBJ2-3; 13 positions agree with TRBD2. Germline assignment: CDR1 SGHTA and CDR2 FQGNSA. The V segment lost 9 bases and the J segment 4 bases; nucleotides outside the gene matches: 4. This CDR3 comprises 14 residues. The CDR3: CASRTSGGPDTQYF. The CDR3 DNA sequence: TGTGCCAGTAGGACTAGCGGGGGACCAGATACGCAGTATTTT. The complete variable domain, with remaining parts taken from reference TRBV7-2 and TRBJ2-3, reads GAGVSQSPSNKVTEKGKDVELRCDPISGHTALYWYRQSLGQGLEFLIYFQGNSAPDKSGLPSDRFSAERTGGSVSTLTIQRTQQEDSAVYLCASRTSGGPDTQYFGPGTRLTVL.

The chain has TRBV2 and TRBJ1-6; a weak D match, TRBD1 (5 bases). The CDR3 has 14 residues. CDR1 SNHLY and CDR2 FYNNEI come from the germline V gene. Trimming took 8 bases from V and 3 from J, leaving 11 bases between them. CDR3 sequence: CASLGLYYNSPLHF. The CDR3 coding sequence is TGTGCCAGCTTGGGACTCTACTATAATTCACCCCTCCACTTT.

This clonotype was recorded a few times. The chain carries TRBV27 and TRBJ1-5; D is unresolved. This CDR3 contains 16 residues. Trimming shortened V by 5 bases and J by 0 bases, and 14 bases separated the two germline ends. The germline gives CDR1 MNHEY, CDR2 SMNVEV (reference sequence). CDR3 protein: CASSRTGTFSNQPQHF. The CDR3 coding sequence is TGTGCCAGCAGTAGGACCGGAACCTTTAGCAATCAGCCCCAGCATTTT.

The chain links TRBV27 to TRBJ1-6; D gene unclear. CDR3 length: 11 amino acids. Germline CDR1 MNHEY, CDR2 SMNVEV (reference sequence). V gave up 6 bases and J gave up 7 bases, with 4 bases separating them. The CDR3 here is CASRGNSPLHF. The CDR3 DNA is TGTGCCAGCAGGGGGAATTCACCCCTCCACTTT.

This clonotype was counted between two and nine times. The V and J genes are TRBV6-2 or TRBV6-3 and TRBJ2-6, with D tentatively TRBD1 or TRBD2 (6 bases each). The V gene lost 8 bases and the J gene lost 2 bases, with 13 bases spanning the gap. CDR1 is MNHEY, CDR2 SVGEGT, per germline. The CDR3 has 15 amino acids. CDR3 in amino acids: CASSHRGAGANVLTF. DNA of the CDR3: TGTGCCAGCTCTCATAGGGGGGCTGGGGCCAACGTCCTGACTTTC.

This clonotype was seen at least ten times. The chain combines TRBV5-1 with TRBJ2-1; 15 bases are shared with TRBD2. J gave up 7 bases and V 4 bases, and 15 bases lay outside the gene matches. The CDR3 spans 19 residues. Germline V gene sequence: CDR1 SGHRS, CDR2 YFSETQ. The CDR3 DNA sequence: TGCGCCAGCAGCCCCTGGACTAGCGGGGGGGCCAATGAAGTAAATGAGCAGTTCTTC. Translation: CASSPWTSGGANEVNEQFF.

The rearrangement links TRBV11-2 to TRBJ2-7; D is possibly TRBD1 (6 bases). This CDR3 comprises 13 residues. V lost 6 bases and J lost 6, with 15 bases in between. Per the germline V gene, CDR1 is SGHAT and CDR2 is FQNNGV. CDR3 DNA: TGTGCCAGCAGTATGGACAGATTAGCCGAGCAGTACTTC. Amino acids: CASSMDRLAEQYF.

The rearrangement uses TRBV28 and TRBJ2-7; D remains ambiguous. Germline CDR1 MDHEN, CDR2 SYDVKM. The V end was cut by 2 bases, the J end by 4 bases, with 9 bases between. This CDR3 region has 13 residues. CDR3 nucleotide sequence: TGTGCCAGCAGTTTACCCACTGCGTACGAGCAGTACTTC. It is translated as CASSLPTAYEQYF.

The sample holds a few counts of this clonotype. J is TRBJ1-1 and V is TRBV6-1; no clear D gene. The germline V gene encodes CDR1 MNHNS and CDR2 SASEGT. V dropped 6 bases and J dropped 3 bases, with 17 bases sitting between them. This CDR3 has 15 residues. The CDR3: CASSSGAAQDTEAFF. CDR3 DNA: TGTGCCAGCAGCTCAGGAGCGGCCCAGGACACTGAAGCTTTCTTT.

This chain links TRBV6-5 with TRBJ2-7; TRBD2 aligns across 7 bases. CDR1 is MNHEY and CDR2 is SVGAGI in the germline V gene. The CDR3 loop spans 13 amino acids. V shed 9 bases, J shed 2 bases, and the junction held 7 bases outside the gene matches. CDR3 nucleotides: TGTGCCAGTACTGCCGGGGGGACCTACGAGCAGTACTTC. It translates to CASTAGGTYEQYF.

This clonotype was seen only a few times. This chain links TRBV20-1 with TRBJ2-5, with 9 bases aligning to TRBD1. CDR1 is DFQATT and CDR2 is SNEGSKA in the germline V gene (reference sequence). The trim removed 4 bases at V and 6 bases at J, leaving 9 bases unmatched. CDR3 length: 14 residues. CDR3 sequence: CSANPSGTGQTQYF. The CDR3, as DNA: TGCAGTGCTAACCCTTCCGGGACAGGGCAGACCCAGTACTTC.

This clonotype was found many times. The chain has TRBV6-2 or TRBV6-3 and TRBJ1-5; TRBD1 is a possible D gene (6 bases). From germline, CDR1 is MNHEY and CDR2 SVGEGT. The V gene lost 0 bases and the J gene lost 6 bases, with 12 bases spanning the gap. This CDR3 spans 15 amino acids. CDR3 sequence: CASSYSAGGGQPQHF. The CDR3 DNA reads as TGTGCCAGCAGTTACTCTGCCGGGGGCGGTCAGCCCCAGCATTTT.

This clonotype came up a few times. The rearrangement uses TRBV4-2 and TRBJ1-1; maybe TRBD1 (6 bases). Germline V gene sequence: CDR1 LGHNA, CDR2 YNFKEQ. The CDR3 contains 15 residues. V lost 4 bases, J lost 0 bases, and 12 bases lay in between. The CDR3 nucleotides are TGTGCCAGCAGCCTAGGGGGGCCACTGAACACTGAAGCTTTCTTT. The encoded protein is CASSLGGPLNTEAFF.

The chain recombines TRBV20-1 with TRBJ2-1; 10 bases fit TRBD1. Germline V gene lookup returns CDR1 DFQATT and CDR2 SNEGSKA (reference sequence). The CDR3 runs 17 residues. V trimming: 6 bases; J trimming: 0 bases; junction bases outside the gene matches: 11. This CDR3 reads CSAHGTGAVTSYNEQFF. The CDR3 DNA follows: TGCAGTGCACATGGGACAGGGGCTGTAACCTCCTACAATGAGCAGTTCTTC.

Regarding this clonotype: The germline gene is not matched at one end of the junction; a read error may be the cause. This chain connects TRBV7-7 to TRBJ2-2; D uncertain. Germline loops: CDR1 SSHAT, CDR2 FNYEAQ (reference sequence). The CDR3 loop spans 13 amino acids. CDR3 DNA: TGTGCTAGCAGCTTATCCCTCACCGGGGAGCTGTTTTTT. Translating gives CASSLSLTGELFF.

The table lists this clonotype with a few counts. CDR3 in DNA: TGTGCCAGCAGCTCGAACACCCGGCCCCAGCATTTT. Protein sequence: CASSSNTRPQHF. The rearrangement uses TRBV7-9 and TRBJ1-5, with D unclear. V was clipped by 4 bases and J by 9 bases, with 10 bases between them. The germline gives CDR1 SEHNR, CDR2 FQNEAQ (reference sequence). CDR3 length equals 12 residues.

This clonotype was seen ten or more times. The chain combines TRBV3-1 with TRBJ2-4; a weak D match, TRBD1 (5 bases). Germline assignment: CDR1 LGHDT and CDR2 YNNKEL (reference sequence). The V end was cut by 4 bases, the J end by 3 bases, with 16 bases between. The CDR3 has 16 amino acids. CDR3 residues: CASSPSPGKGKNIQYF. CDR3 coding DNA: TGTGCCAGCAGCCCGAGTCCAGGGAAGGGCAAAAACATTCAGTACTTC.

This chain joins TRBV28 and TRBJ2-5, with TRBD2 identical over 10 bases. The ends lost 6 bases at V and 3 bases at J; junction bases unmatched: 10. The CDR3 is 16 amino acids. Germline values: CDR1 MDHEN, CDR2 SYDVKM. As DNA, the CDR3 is TGTGCCAGCAGGTCTAGCGGGGGCCCGCGGGAAGAGACCCAGTACTTC. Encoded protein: CASRSSGGPREETQYF.

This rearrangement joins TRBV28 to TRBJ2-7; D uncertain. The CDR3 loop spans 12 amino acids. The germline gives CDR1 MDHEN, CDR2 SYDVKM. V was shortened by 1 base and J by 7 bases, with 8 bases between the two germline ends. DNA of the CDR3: TGTGCCAGCAGTTTATCGGAAGGGGAGCAGTACTTC. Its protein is CASSLSEGEQYF.